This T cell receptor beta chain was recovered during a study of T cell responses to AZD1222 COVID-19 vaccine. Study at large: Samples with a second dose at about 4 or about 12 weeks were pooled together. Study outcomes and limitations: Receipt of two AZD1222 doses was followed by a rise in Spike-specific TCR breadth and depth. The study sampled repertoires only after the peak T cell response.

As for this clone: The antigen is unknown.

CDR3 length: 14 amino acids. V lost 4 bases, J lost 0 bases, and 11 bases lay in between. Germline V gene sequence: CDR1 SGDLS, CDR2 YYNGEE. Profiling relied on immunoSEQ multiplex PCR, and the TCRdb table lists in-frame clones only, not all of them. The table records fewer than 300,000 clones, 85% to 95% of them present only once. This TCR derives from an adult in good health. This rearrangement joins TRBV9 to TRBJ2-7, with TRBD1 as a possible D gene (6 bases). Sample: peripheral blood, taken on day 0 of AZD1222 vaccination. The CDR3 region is CASSMGALSYEQYF. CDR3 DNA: TGTGCCAGCAGCATGGGGGCTCTCTCCTACGAGCAGTACTTC.